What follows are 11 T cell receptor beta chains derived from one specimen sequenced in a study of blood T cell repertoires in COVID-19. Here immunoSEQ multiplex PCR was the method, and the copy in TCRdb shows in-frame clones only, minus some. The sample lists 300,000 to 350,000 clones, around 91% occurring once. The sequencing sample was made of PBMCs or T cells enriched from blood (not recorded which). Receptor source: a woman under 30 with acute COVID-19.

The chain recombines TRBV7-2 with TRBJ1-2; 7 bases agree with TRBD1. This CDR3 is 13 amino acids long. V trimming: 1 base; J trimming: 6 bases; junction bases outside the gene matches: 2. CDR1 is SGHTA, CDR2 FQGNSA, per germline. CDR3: CASSLVQGDGYTF. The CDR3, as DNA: TGTGCCAGCAGCTTAGTGCAGGGGGATGGCTACACCTTC.

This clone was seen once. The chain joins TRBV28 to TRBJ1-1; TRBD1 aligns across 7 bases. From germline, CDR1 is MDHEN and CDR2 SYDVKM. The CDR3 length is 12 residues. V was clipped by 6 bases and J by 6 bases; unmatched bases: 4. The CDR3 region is CASSYQGAEAFF. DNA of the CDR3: TGTGCCAGCAGCTATCAGGGGGCTGAAGCTTTCTTT.

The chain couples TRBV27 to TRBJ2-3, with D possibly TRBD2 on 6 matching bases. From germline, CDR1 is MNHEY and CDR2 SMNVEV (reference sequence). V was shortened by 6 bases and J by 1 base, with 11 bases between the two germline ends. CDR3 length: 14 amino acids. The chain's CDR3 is CASSKQRGTDTQYF. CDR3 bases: TGTGCCAGCAGCAAACAGCGGGGCACAGATACGCAGTATTTT.

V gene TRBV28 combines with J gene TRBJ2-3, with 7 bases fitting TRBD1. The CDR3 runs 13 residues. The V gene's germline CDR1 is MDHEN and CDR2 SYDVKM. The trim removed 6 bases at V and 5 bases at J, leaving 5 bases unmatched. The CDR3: CASSPGQEDTQYF. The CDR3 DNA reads TGTGCCAGCAGCCCCGGACAGGAAGATACGCAGTATTTT.

CDR3 bases: TGTGCCAGCAGCTACACAGGGAACACTGAAGCTTTCTTT. It encodes CASSYTGNTEAFF. This chain connects TRBV11-3 to TRBJ1-1; TRBD1 might be the D (5 bases). Per the germline V gene, CDR1 is SGHNT and CDR2 is YENEEA. V lost 4 bases and J 1 base, leaving 7 bases between the germline ends. The length of the CDR3 is 13 residues.

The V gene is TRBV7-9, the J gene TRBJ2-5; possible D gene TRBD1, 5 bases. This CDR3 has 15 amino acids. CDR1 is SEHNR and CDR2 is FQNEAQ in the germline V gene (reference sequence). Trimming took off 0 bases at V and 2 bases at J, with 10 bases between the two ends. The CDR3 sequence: CASSLAQGFQETQYF. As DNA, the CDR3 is TGTGCCAGCAGCTTAGCGCAGGGATTTCAAGAGACCCAGTACTTC.

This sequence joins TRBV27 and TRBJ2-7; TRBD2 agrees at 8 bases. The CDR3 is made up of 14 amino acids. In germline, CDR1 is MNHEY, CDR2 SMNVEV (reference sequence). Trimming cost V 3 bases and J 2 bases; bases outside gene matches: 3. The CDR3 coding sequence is TGTGCCAGCAGTTTCATCGGGAGGGCCTACGAGCAGTACTTC. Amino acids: CASSFIGRAYEQYF.

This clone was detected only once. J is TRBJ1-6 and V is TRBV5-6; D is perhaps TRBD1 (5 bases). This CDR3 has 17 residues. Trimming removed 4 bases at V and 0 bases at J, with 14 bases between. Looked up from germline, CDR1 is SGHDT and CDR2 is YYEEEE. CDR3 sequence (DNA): TGTGCCAGCAGCGCCGGGACTCCATTCTCCTATAATTCACCCCTCCACTTT. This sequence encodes CASSAGTPFSYNSPLHF. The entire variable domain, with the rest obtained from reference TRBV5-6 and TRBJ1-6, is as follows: DAGVTQSPTHLIKTRGQQVTLRCSPKSGHDTVSWYQQALGQGPQFIFQYYEEEERQRGNFPDRFSGHQFPNYSSELNVNALLLGDSALYLCASSAGTPFSYNSPLHFGNGTRLTVT.

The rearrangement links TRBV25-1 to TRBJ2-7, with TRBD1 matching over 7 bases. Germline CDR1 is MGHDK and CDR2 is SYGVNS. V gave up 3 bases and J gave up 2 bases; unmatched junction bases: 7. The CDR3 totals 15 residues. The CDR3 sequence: CASSEPSTGAYEQYF. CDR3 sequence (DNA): TGTGCCAGCAGTGAGCCCAGTACAGGGGCCTACGAGCAGTACTTC.

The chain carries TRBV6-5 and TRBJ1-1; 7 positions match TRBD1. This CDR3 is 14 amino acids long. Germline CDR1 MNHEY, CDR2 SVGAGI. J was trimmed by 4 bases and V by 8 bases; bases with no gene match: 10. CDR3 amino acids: CASAPRGSFTEAFF. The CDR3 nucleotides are TGTGCCAGCGCCCCCAGGGGGTCCTTCACTGAAGCTTTCTTT.

CDR3 in DNA: TGTGCCAGCAAACTCGGACAGGGGGCCGCCAAAGTCCTTTCCTACGAGCAGTACTTC. Its translation is CASKLGQGAAKVLSYEQYF. The rearrangement links TRBV28 to TRBJ2-7; the match to TRBD1 covers 11 bases. Germline V gene lookup returns CDR1 MDHEN and CDR2 SYDVKM. The V and J ends lost 7 bases and 1 base, in that order; junction bases with no gene match: 18. This CDR3 is built from 19 residues. Using reference TRBV28 and TRBJ2-7 for the parts outside the CDR3, the full variable domain is DVKVTQSSRYLVKRTGEKVFLECVQDMDHENMFWYRQDPGLGLRLIYFSYDVKMKEKGDIPEGYSVSREKKERFSLILESASTNQTSMYLCASKLGQGAAKVLSYEQYFGPGTRLTVT.